This T cell receptor (beta chain) was found in a study of T-cell reconstitution after alpha-beta-depleted transplantation in children. Using unique molecular identifiers, the investigators prepared the TCRbeta library. TCRdb re-called the PCR reads with MiXCR, one entry per CDR3 protein. This sample has 330,000 or so distinct CDR3 sequences, with around 10% found just once. The V and J ends lost 6 bases and 2 bases, in that order; junction bases with no gene match: 7. This CDR3 spans 14 amino acids. In its sample, this clonotype was seen many times. Sequenced here: PBMCs, sampled before TCRalphabeta/CD19-depleted stem cell transplant. This clonotype was obtained from a boy younger than two with acute myeloid leukemia, due to receive a stem cell transplant. The chain uses TRBV12-3 or TRBV12-4 and TRBJ2-7; 7 bases agree with TRBD2. CDR3 coding DNA: TGTGCCAGCAGGAATAGCGGGCCCGCCTACGAGCAGTACTTC. Protein sequence: CASRNSGPAYEQYF.